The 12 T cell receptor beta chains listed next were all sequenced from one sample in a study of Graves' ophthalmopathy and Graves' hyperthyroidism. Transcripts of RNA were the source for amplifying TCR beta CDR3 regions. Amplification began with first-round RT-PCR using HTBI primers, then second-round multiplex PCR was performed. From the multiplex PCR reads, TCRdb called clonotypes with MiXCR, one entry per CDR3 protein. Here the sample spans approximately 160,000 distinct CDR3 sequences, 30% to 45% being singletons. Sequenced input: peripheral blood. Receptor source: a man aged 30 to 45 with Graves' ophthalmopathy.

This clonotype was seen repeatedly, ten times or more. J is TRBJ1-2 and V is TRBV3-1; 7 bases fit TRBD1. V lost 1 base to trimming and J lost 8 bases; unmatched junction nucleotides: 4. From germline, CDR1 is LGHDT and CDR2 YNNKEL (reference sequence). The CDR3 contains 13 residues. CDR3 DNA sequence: TGTGCCAGCAGCCAAGGGGACAGAGGAGGCTACACCTTC. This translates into CASSQGDRGGYTF.

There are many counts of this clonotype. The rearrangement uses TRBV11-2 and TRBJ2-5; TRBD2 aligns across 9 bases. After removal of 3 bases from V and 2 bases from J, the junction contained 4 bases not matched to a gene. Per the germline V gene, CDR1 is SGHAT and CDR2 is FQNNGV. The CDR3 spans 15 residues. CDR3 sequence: CASSFRLAGQETQYF. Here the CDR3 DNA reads TGTGCCAGCAGCTTCAGGCTAGCGGGGCAAGAGACCCAGTACTTC.

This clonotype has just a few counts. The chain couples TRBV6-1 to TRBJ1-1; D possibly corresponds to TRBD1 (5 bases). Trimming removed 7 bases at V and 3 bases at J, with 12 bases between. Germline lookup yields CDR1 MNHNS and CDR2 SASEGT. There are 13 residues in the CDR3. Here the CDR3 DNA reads TGTGCCAGCACTACGACAGTTTACACTGAAGCTTTCTTT. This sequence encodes CASTTTVYTEAFF.

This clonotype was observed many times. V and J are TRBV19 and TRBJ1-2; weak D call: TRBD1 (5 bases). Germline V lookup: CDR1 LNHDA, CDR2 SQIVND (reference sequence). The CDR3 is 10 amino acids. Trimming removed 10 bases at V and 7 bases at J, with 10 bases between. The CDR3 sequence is CATRAFGYTF. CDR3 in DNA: TGTGCCACCAGGGCGTTTGGCTACACCTTC.

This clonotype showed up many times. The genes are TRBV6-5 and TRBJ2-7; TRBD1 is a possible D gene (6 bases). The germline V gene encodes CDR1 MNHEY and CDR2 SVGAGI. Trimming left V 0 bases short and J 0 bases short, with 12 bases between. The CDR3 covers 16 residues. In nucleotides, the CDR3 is TGTGCCAGCAGTTACTCCAGGGGCGGCTACTCCTACGAGCAGTACTTC. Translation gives CASSYSRGGYSYEQYF.

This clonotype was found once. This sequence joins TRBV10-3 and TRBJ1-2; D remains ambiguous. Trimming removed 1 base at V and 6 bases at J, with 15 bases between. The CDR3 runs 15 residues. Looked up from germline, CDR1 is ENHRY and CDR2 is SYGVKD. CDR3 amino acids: CAISEFGSGGNGYTF. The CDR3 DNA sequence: TGTGCCATCAGTGAGTTCGGGTCAGGAGGGAATGGCTACACCTTC.

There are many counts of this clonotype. The CDR3 region is CASSPNPMGRAKNIQYF. The CDR3 DNA follows: TGTGCCAGCAGTCCCAACCCGATGGGGCGTGCCAAAAACATTCAGTACTTC. This rearrangement joins TRBV7-8 to TRBJ2-4; D is perhaps TRBD1 (5 bases). CDR1 is SGHVS, CDR2 FQNEAQ, per germline. The CDR3 loop spans 17 amino acids. V dropped 6 bases and J dropped 1 base, with 19 bases sitting between them.

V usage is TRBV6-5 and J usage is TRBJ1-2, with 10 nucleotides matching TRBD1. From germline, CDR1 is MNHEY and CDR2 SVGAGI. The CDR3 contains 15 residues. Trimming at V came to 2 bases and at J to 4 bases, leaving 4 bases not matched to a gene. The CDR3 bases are TGTGCCAGCAGTTACAGGCGGACAGGGGGCTATGGCTACACCTTC. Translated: CASSYRRTGGYGYTF.

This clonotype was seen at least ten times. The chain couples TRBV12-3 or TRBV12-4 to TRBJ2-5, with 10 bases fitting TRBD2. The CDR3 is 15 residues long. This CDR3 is CSSGPAGGPLETQYF. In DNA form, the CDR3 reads TGTTCCTCGGGCCCAGCGGGAGGGCCTCTGGAGACCCAGTACTTC.

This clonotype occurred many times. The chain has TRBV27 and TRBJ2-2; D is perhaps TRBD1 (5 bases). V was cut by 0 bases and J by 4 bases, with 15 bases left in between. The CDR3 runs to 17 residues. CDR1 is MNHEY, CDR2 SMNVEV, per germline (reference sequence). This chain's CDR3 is CASSLSHRTTITGELFF. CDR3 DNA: TGTGCCAGCAGTTTATCTCATAGGACAACGATCACCGGGGAGCTGTTTTTT.

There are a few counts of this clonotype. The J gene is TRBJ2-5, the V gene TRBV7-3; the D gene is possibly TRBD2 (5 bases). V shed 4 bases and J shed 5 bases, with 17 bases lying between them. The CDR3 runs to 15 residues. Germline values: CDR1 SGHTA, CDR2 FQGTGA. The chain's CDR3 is CASSSTGGLSETQYF. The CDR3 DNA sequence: TGTGCCAGCAGCTCCACCGGAGGACTCTCGGAGACCCAGTACTTC.

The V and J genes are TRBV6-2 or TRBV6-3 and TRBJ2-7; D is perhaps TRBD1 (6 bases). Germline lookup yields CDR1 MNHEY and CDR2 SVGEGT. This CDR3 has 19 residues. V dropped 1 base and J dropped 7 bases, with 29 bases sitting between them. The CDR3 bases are TGTGCCAGCAGTTACTACTGGGGGCAGGGGACAACTCTCAAGGAAGAGCAGTACTTC. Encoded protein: CASSYYWGQGTTLKEEQYF.